This TCR beta chain was captured by sequencing in a study of CD8 T cells in Susac syndrome. The CDR3 is 16 amino acids. Germline CDR1 PRHDT, CDR2 FYEKMQ (reference sequence). After removal of 0 bases from V and 3 bases from J, the junction contained 8 bases not matched to a gene. RNA totalling about 0.5 to 1 ug underwent reverse transcription with random hexamers. The TCR beta CDR3 was amplified by immunoSEQ multiplex PCR across 54 Vbeta, 13 Jbeta. TCRdb reanalysed the immunoSEQ multiplex PCR reads using MiXCR and keeps one entry per CDR3 protein. Among about 110,000 distinct CDR3 sequences listed, around 94% were seen once.

The TCR comes from a human donor with Susac syndrome. Sequencing was carried out using CD8+ T cells from PBMCs. V usage is TRBV13 and J usage is TRBJ2-7; 7 bases match TRBD1. The CDR3 DNA is TGTGCCAGCAGCTTAGGCCGGTTCCACAGGGGCTACGAGCAGTACTTC. Translation: CASSLGRFHRGYEQYF.